This passage covers 3 T cell receptor beta chains from one sample sequenced in a study of Ad26.COV2.S vaccination and SARS-CoV-2 variants. Treatment meaning: some 20 received Ad26.COV2.S at low or high dose, single or two shots; roughly five received placebo; per-sample allocation not given. At day 63 after the first vaccine or placebo injection, samples were drawn. The data were produced by immunoSEQ multiplex PCR, yet TCRdb's version contains in-frame clones alone and is incomplete. The sample lists just over 350,000 clones; approximately 84% were seen once. Sequencing used peripheral blood, obtained in a trial of Ad26.COV2.S vaccine versus placebo. The receptor set was obtained from a person aged 18-65 years who received the Ad26.COV2.S COVID-19 vaccine or a placebo.

The chain is built from TRBV7-9 and TRBJ1-4; a possible D gene is TRBD1 (6 bases). Germline loops: CDR1 SEHNR, CDR2 FQNEAQ (reference sequence). The V end was cut by 6 bases, the J end by 6 bases, with 17 bases between. The CDR3 has 15 amino acids. CDR3 protein: CASSSSRDIDEKLFF. CDR3 nucleotide sequence: TGTGCCAGCAGTTCCAGTAGGGACATTGATGAAAAACTGTTTTTT.

This clone has only a few counts. This chain links TRBV10-1 with TRBJ1-1, with 8 bases lining up with TRBD1. The CDR3 covers 17 residues. Looked up from germline, CDR1 is WNHNN and CDR2 is SYGVQD (reference sequence). The V gene end was trimmed by 4 bases and the J gene end by 3 bases; junction bases not matched to a gene: 13. The CDR3 nucleotides read TGCGCCAGCAGTGGCCATCAATCCGGACAGGGTGACACTGAAGCTTTCTTT. It is translated as CASSGHQSGQGDTEAFF.

The V call is TRBV20-1, the J call TRBJ2-6; no definite D call. The V and J ends lost 3 bases and 2 bases respectively, with 11 bases between them. This CDR3 comprises 15 residues. The germline gives CDR1 DFQATT, CDR2 SNEGSKA (reference sequence). CDR3 coding DNA: TGCAGTGCTAGTCGGCTGCCCCCTGGGGCCAACGTCCTGACTTTC. Translating gives CSASRLPPGANVLTF.